The 17 T cell receptor beta chains given below trace back to one sample, sequenced in a study of T cell responses to AZD1222 COVID-19 vaccine. Some clones are missing from TCRdb's copy, which holds only in-frame ones; the method was immunoSEQ multiplex PCR. The sample includes around 140,000 clones, 88% seen only once; the top ten take about 4.9%. This specimen consisted of peripheral blood, obtained 28 days after the second dose of the MenACWY control vaccine. These receptors originate from an adult who received the MenACWY meningococcal vaccine as a control.

The rearrangement uses TRBV5-1 and TRBJ2-1; 13 positions match TRBD2. V was clipped by 2 bases and J by 6 bases; unmatched bases: 2. The CDR3 runs to 15 residues. Germline CDR1 is SGHRS and CDR2 is YFSETQ. CDR3 DNA sequence: TGCGCCAGCAGCTTCACTAGCGGGGGGGTCAATGAGCAGTTCTTC. It translates to CASSFTSGGVNEQFF.

This chain joins TRBV19 and TRBJ1-5; D possibly corresponds to TRBD1 (6 bases). V lost 5 bases and J lost 4, with 12 bases in between. The CDR3 has 14 residues. Germline CDR1 LNHDA, CDR2 SQIVND (reference sequence). CDR3 nucleotides: TGTGCCAGTAGTTTAGGACAGTTTAATCAGCCCCAGCATTTT. It encodes CASSLGQFNQPQHF.

The chain is built from TRBV5-4 and TRBJ2-3, with 11 nucleotides matching TRBD1. The germline gives CDR1 SGHNT, CDR2 YYREEE (reference sequence). Trimming took 4 bases from V and 7 from J; bases not matched to a gene: 5. This CDR3 has 14 residues. CDR3 sequence (DNA): TGTGCCAGCAGCCCCGGACAGGGGGCAAATACGCAGTATTTT. This translates into CASSPGQGANTQYF.

The V and J genes are TRBV6-5 and TRBJ1-2; 7 bases fit TRBD1. CDR1 is MNHEY and CDR2 is SVGAGI in the germline V gene. The CDR3 contains 15 residues. V lost 6 bases to trimming and J lost 8 bases; unmatched junction nucleotides: 15. Written as DNA, the CDR3 is TGTGCCAGCAGGACCGGGACAGCCAACTTTATGGGCTACACCTTC. It is translated as CASRTGTANFMGYTF.

The rearrangement joins TRBV5-4 to TRBJ2-2, with D tentatively TRBD1 or TRBD2 (5 bases each). The CDR3 has 15 residues. V was clipped by 3 bases and J by 6 bases, with 15 bases between them. CDR1 is SGHNT, CDR2 YYREEE, per germline (reference sequence). The CDR3 DNA sequence: TGTGCCAGCAGCTCGGGACCCACCTGGGCCGGGGAGCTGTTTTTT. Encoded protein: CASSSGPTWAGELFF.

The chain couples TRBV4-3 to TRBJ1-1, with TRBD1 matching 7 bases. Germline V gene lookup returns CDR1 LGHNA and CDR2 YSLEER. The V segment lost 2 bases and the J segment 3 bases; nucleotides outside the gene matches: 3. This CDR3 contains 14 residues. CDR3 DNA sequence: TGCGCCAGCAGCCAACCCGACAGGGACACTGAAGCTTTCTTT. Its protein is CASSQPDRDTEAFF.

This clone was observed once. The chain carries TRBV27 and TRBJ1-1; perhaps TRBD1 as D (6 bases). CDR1 is MNHEY and CDR2 is SMNVEV in the germline V gene (reference sequence). V lost 3 bases and J lost 4, with 24 bases in between. The CDR3 has 18 residues. This CDR3 reads CASSFMGLRGRSSTEAFF. The CDR3 DNA sequence: TGTGCCAGCAGTTTCATGGGTCTACGGGGGCGGAGTAGCACTGAAGCTTTCTTT.

The chain joins TRBV13 to TRBJ2-2, with D perhaps TRBD1 (5 bases). The germline V gene has CDR1 PRHDT and CDR2 FYEKMQ (reference sequence). V was trimmed by 2 bases and J by 9 bases, leaving 16 bases between them. The length of the CDR3 is 15 residues. The CDR3 loop is CASSLIDSFSRELFF. The CDR3, as DNA: TGTGCCAGCAGCTTAATCGACAGCTTTAGCCGGGAGCTGTTTTTT.

J is TRBJ2-7 and V is TRBV10-3; unclear D gene. The length of the CDR3 is 16 residues. The V gene lost 0 bases and the J gene lost 4 bases, with 16 bases spanning the gap. Germline values: CDR1 ENHRY, CDR2 SYGVKD. CDR3 nucleotide sequence: TGTGCCATCAGTGAGTCGAATGGCAGAGTCGGTTACGAGCAGTACTTC. It encodes CAISESNGRVGYEQYF.

The rearrangement joins TRBV2 to TRBJ1-6, with 7 positions matching TRBD1. Germline CDR1 is SNHLY and CDR2 is FYNNEI. The CDR3 is 16 amino acids. V was clipped by 1 base and J by 10 bases; unmatched bases: 10. This CDR3 is CASSEVLTGWESPLHF. CDR3 DNA sequence: TGTGCCAGCAGTGAAGTCTTGACAGGGTGGGAGTCACCCCTCCACTTT.

This chain joins TRBV10-3 and TRBJ2-3, with 7 positions matching TRBD1. The germline V gene has CDR1 ENHRY and CDR2 SYGVKD. The J segment lost 0 bases and the V segment lost 5 bases, leaving 8 bases of the junction unmatched. The CDR3 loop spans 16 amino acids. Here the CDR3 reads CAISPGQPPSTDTQYF. DNA of the CDR3: TGTGCCATCAGTCCGGGACAGCCACCTAGCACAGATACGCAGTATTTT.

The rearrangement joins TRBV11-1 to TRBJ2-3; D may be TRBD2 (5 bases). Trimming removed 8 bases from V and 6 bases from J, with 18 bases in between. Germline V CDR1 and CDR2: SGHAT, FQDESV (reference sequence). The CDR3 spans 14 residues. The CDR3 bases are TGTGCCAGCCGTGGGAGCTTCCCCGGGGATACGCAGTATTTT. It encodes CASRGSFPGDTQYF.

The rearrangement links TRBV5-1 to TRBJ1-1; the D gene is possibly TRBD1 (5 bases). There are 13 residues in the CDR3. Germline CDR1 SGHRS, CDR2 YFSETQ. With 1 base removed from V and 2 bases from J, the gap between germline ends came to 6 bases. CDR3 DNA: TGCGCCAGCAGCTTGCAGGGTAACACTGAAGCTTTCTTT. This translates into CASSLQGNTEAFF.

The V call is TRBV15, the J call TRBJ2-4; 7 bases align to TRBD2. With 7 bases clipped from V and 9 bases from J, the junction kept 9 bases outside the gene matches. The CDR3 contains 13 residues. Germline V gene lookup returns CDR1 LNHNV and CDR2 YYDKDF (reference sequence). The CDR3 DNA reads as TGTGCCACCAACCGCGGGGGTGGAGGCATTCAGTACTTC. Its translation: CATNRGGGGIQYF.

The CDR3 loop reads CASRDGQLNSPLHF. The CDR3 nucleotides read TGTGCCAGCAGGGATGGACAACTGAATTCACCCCTCCACTTT. The chain combines TRBV6-5 with TRBJ1-6; weak D call: TRBD1 (5 bases). The length of the CDR3 is 14 residues. Germline V gene data show CDR1 as MNHEY and CDR2 as SVGAGI. V lost 6 bases, J lost 7 bases, and 13 bases lay in between.

The genes are TRBV6-1 and TRBJ1-2, with D uncertain. This CDR3 has 14 residues. CDR1 is MNHNS, CDR2 SASEGT, per germline. The ends were cut back, 1 base at V and 1 base at J, with 7 bases in the middle. CDR3 amino acids: CASSEVHFNYGYTF. CDR3 in DNA: TGTGCCAGCAGTGAAGTTCACTTTAACTATGGCTACACCTTC.

CDR3 sequence: CASSVREIGLGWPANEKLFF. In DNA, the CDR3 is TGTGCCAGTAGTGTAAGGGAAATCGGGCTTGGTTGGCCGGCTAATGAAAAACTGTTTTTT. The rearrangement links TRBV19 to TRBJ1-4; no definite D call. The V gene lost 5 bases and the J gene lost 3 bases, with 28 bases spanning the gap. This CDR3 comprises 20 residues. From germline, CDR1 is LNHDA and CDR2 SQIVND (reference sequence). Full variable domain (outside the CDR3, taken from reference TRBV19 and TRBJ1-4): DGGITQSPKYLFRKEGQNVTLSCEQNLNHDAMYWYRQDPGQGLRLIYYSQIVNDFQKGDIAEGYSVSREKKESFPLTVTSAQKNPTAFYLCASSVREIGLGWPANEKLFFGSGTQLSVL.